These T cell receptor beta chains were read from a single sample in a study of cytomegalovirus exposure and HLA in healthy donors. The protocol was immunoSEQ multiplex PCR, while the TCRdb copy is restricted to in-frame clones and leaves out a portion. This sample has 110,000 or so clones, with about 74% found just once. What was sequenced was PBMCs. The receptors stem from a female donor in good health and CMV-seronegative. CDR3s include the opening cysteine and the closing phenylalanine or tryptophan. D genes are given only for firm matches. Rows give clone size only sometimes, using once, few, many, or a class for an expanded clone.

>15|-|TRBJ2-7|TRBV4-1|TRBD2
CASSQSGTSHYEQYF
TGTGCCAGCAGCCAGTCCGGGACTAGCCACTACGAGCAGTACTTC
>13|-|TRBJ2-1|TRBV6-5|-
CASSPRVYNEQFF
TGTGCCAGCAGTCCCCGGGTCTACAATGAGCAGTTCTTC
>14|-|TRBJ2-5|TRBV6-5|TRBD1
CASSYSPGGETQYF
TGTGCCAGCAGTTACTCCCCAGGGGGCGAGACCCAGTACTTC
>13|once|TRBJ1-2|TRBV5-1|TRBD1
CASSGDRGHGYTF
TGCGCCAGCAGCGGAGACAGGGGCCATGGCTACACCTTC
>14|-|TRBJ2-1|TRBV30|TRBD2
CAWTSGGARVEQFF
TGTGCCTGGACGAGCGGGGGGGCCCGGGTTGAGCAGTTCTTC
>14|-|TRBJ2-2|TRBV5-1|TRBD1
CASRAGTGSGELFF
TGCGCCAGCAGGGCCGGGACAGGGTCCGGGGAGCTGTTTTTT
>15|-|TRBJ2-1|TRBV15|TRBD2
CATSRRGDSYNEQFF
TGTGCCACCTCCAGGCGGGGGGACTCCTACAATGAGCAGTTCTTC
>13|-|TRBJ1-5|TRBV6-6|-
CATRQNSNQPQHF
TGTGCCACCCGACAGAATAGCAATCAGCCCCAGCATTTT
>17|-|TRBJ1-2|TRBV11-2|-
CASSLYPSRGVGYGYTF
TGTGCCAGCAGCTTATACCCTAGCAGGGGAGTGGGCTATGGCTACACCTTC
>20|-|TRBJ1-3|TRBV6-1|TRBD1
CASSGPDRVESPRWEHTIYF
TGTGCCAGCAGTGGTCCCGACAGGGTCGAATCACCAAGGTGGGAGCACACCATATATTTT
>15|-|TRBJ2-5|TRBV12-5|TRBD1
CASGADRGRQETQYF
TGTGCTAGTGGTGCGGACAGGGGGCGCCAAGAGACCCAGTACTTC
>16|-|TRBJ2-7|TRBV7-2|TRBD2
CASSPTGTSRVYEQYF
TGTGCCAGCAGCCCTACGGGGACTAGTAGGGTCTACGAGCAGTACTTC
>13|-|TRBJ2-1|TRBV27|-
CATGESSYNEQFF
TGTGCCACCGGGGAGAGCTCCTACAATGAGCAGTTCTTC
>16|-|TRBJ2-3|TRBV14|-
CASSHQLGRGADTQYF
TGTGCCAGCAGCCATCAGCTCGGCAGGGGAGCAGATACGCAGTATTTT
>15|-|TRBJ1-1|TRBV27|-
CASSNNIPGGTEAFF
TGTGCCAGCAGTAACAACATCCCGGGGGGGACTGAAGCTTTCTTT
>14|-|TRBJ2-7|TRBV9|TRBD1
CASSVGDSLYEQYF
TGTGCCAGCAGCGTAGGGGACAGCCTCTACGAGCAGTACTTC
>15|-|TRBJ1-2|TRBV14|-
CASSQGWPGDYGYTF
TGTGCCAGCAGCCAAGGATGGCCCGGGGACTATGGCTACACCTTC
>17|once|TRBJ2-7|TRBV19|TRBD2
CASSIASGGVSSYEQYF
TGTGCCAGTAGTATAGCTAGCGGGGGCGTTAGCTCCTACGAGCAGTACTTC
>17|-|TRBJ2-2|TRBV5-4|TRBD2
CASGTIAGALNTGELFF
TGTGCCAGCGGGACAATAGCGGGGGCCTTGAACACCGGGGAGCTGTTTTTT
>18|-|TRBJ2-7|TRBV5-1|-
CASSPELAGWQATYEQYF
TGCGCCAGCAGCCCCGAATTGGCAGGATGGCAGGCGACCTACGAGCAGTACTTC
>15|-|TRBJ2-5|TRBV9|-
CASSVEGGGSETQYF
TGTGCCAGCAGCGTAGAGGGGGGGGGCTCGGAGACCCAGTACTTC
>14|-|TRBJ1-2|TRBV5-1|-
CASSLGQADYGYTF
TGCGCCAGCAGCTTGGGACAGGCGGACTATGGCTACACCTTC
>15|once|TRBJ2-1|TRBV15|TRBD1
CATSRGQDDYNEQFF
TGTGCCACCAGCAGGGGACAGGATGACTACAATGAGCAGTTCTTC
>15|few|TRBJ1-1|TRBV19|TRBD1
CASSDSGTGYTEAFF
TGTGCCAGTAGTGACTCCGGGACAGGGTACACTGAAGCTTTCTTT
>12|once|TRBJ2-7|TRBV30|-
CAWSVGPTLRYF
TGTGCCTGGAGTGTAGGCCCGACTTTAAGGTACTTC
>13|-|TRBJ1-2|TRBV7-9|-
CASSSPWTDGYTF
TGTGCCAGCAGCTCCCCCTGGACTGATGGCTACACCTTC